This entry describes one T cell receptor (beta chain). The source of the sample is a study of shared clonotypes between healthy human individuals. It was into CD45RA+ naive and CD45RA-negative memory subsets that the CD4+ cells were split. As originally analysed: Filtering was not the same, since immunoSEQ gave junction-only sequences without quality scores. The data were produced by immunoSEQ multiplex PCR, yet TCRdb's version contains in-frame clones alone and is incomplete. The DNA was the basis for D and trimming; V, J and clone size are from that table. The table shows 1,500,000 or so clones, with around 98.5% occurring only once. The CDR3 is made up of 13 amino acids. Germline V CDR1 and CDR2: MNHEY, SVGAGI. After removal of 5 bases from V and 5 bases from J, the junction contained 4 bases not matched to a gene.

This clonotype originated in a young man in good health. V and J are TRBV6-5 and TRBJ1-1, with 8 bases identical to TRBD1. The sequencing sample was made of naive CD4+ T cells sorted from blood. Subset meaning: CD45RA+ positively selected. DNA for the CDR3: TGTGCCAGCAGTAACAGGGGGAAGACTGAAGCTTTCTTT. Its translation: CASSNRGKTEAFF.